These 18 T cell receptor beta chains share one sample of origin, sequenced in a study of blood T cell repertoires in COVID-19. The assay was immunoSEQ multiplex PCR, and TCRdb's table has in-frame clones only and misses some. The table has fewer than 350,000 clones, roughly 90% seen once; the top ten hold 3% to 4.5%. Input material: peripheral blood. All receptors derive from a woman aged 55-70 years with COVID-19, enrolled during active disease.

The V and J genes are TRBV6-6 and TRBJ2-2, with 7 bases that match TRBD1. The CDR3 is made up of 16 amino acids. The trim removed 2 bases at V and 6 bases at J, leaving 9 bases unmatched. Per the germline V gene, CDR1 is MNHNY and CDR2 is SVGAGI (reference sequence). CDR3 loop: CASSYATGQWAGELFF. CDR3 sequence (DNA): TGTGCCAGCAGTTACGCGACAGGGCAGTGGGCCGGGGAGCTGTTTTTT.

In the case of this clone: The same CDR3 can be traced to other DNA sequences in this sample. The chain links TRBV5-4 to TRBJ2-7, with 7 bases fitting TRBD1. J was trimmed by 1 base and V by 0 bases; bases with no gene match: 4. The CDR3 is 15 amino acids. Germline V gives CDR1 SGHNT, CDR2 YYREEE (reference sequence). CDR3 region: CASSLGSGGSYEQYF. CDR3 bases: TGTGCCAGCAGCTTGGGGTCAGGGGGTTCCTACGAGCAGTACTTC. Drawing the rest from reference TRBV5-4 and TRBJ2-7, the complete variable domain is ETGVTQSPTHLIKTRGQQVTLRCSSQSGHNTVSWYQQALGQGPQFIFQYYREEENGRGNFPPRFSGLQFPNYSSELNVNALELDDSALYLCASSLGSGGSYEQYFGPGTRLTVT.

This clone was recorded only once. The gene calls are TRBV5-1 and TRBJ2-5; 10 bases map to TRBD1. Germline values: CDR1 SGHRS, CDR2 YFSETQ. The CDR3 extends over 14 amino acids. V dropped 4 bases and J dropped 5; count of bases not matched to a gene: 5. In nucleotides, the CDR3 is TGCGCCAGCAGCCGGGGACAGGGGATTGAGACCCAGTACTTC. It is translated as CASSRGQGIETQYF.

V is TRBV11-2 and J is TRBJ2-5; tentative D call: TRBD2 (5 bases). CDR1 and CDR2 from the germline V gene are SGHAT and FQNNGV. V gave up 1 base and J gave up 9 bases, with 9 bases separating them. The CDR3 runs 12 residues. This CDR3 reads CASSLGEAAQYF. CDR3 bases: TGTGCCAGCAGCTTAGGGGAAGCGGCCCAGTACTTC.

The chain has TRBV11-2 and TRBJ1-1; TRBD1 matches 11 bases. V was clipped by 1 base and J by 1 base; unmatched bases: 8. Germline-derived CDR1 and CDR2 are SGHAT and FQNNGV. This CDR3 region has 18 residues. The CDR3 sequence: CASSLVPRTGGSNTEAFF. The CDR3 coding sequence is TGTGCCAGCAGCTTAGTCCCCCGGACAGGGGGCTCGAACACTGAAGCTTTCTTT.

This clone has only one observation. The chain couples TRBV18 to TRBJ1-5, with D maybe TRBD1 (5 bases). The ends were cut back, 3 bases at V and 6 bases at J, with 15 bases in the middle. Germline V gene sequence: CDR1 KGHSH, CDR2 LQKENI. The CDR3 is 15 amino acids. The CDR3 DNA reads TGTGCCAGCTCACCCTCGGGAGGGGAGAGTCAGCCCCAGCATTTT. It specifies CASSPSGGESQPQHF.

The chain joins TRBV25-1 to TRBJ1-4; 10 bases match TRBD1. The germline gives CDR1 MGHDK, CDR2 SYGVNS. CDR3 length: 14 residues. The trim removed 6 bases at V and 8 bases at J, leaving 6 bases unmatched. The CDR3 bases are TGTGCCAGCAGGAGGACAGGGGGGACAGAAAAACTGTTTTTT. It specifies CASRRTGGTEKLFF.

The rearrangement joins TRBV19 to TRBJ1-2, with D perhaps TRBD1 (5 bases). Trimming stripped 9 bases from V and 4 bases from J, with 15 bases between. This CDR3 is 13 amino acids long. Germline-derived CDR1 and CDR2 are LNHDA and SQIVND (reference sequence). CDR3 residues: CASRPRQSYGYTF. The CDR3 bases are TGTGCCAGCAGACCTCGACAGTCCTATGGCTACACCTTC.

The J gene is TRBJ1-2, the V gene TRBV7-3, with D perhaps TRBD1 (6 bases). Trimming shortened V by 3 bases and J by 0 bases, and 17 bases separated the two germline ends. CDR3 length equals 17 residues. The germline gives CDR1 SGHTA, CDR2 FQGTGA. The DNA for the CDR3 is TGTGCCAGCAGCTTGTCCCTCCGGGACACAACTAACTATGGCTACACCTTC. Amino acids: CASSLSLRDTTNYGYTF.

This clone was observed a single time. Within the sample, other DNA sequences also encode this same CDR3. This CDR3 is CASSLGQGLEAFF. CDR3 coding DNA: TGTGCCAGCAGCTTAGGGCAGGGGCTGGAAGCTTTCTTT. The chain is built from TRBV7-9 and TRBJ1-1; a weak D match, TRBD1 (6 bases). Trimming pared 1 base from V and 8 bases from J, leaving 11 bases between. The CDR3 covers 13 residues. Germline V gene lookup returns CDR1 SEHNR and CDR2 FQNEAQ (reference sequence).

Worth noting for this clone: Within the sample, other DNA sequences also encode this same CDR3. The rearrangement joins TRBV6-5 to TRBJ1-1; possible D gene TRBD1, 5 bases. The CDR3 extends over 14 amino acids. The germline gives CDR1 MNHEY, CDR2 SVGAGI. V dropped 0 bases and J dropped 1 base, with 6 bases sitting between them. CDR3 DNA sequence: TGTGCCAGCAGTTACTCAGGGGCGAACACTGAAGCTTTCTTT. Its translation: CASSYSGANTEAFF.

The chain is built from TRBV2 and TRBJ1-1; TRBD1 matches 9 bases. The CDR3 is 16 residues long. The trim removed 3 bases at V and 4 bases at J, leaving 9 bases unmatched. Germline V CDR1 and CDR2: SNHLY, FYNNEI. The CDR3 bases are TGTGCCAGCAGTGACGACAGGGGGGCCTTGGGCACTGAAGCTTTCTTT. Its translation: CASSDDRGALGTEAFF. Variable domain in full (rest from reference TRBV2 and TRBJ1-1): EPEVTQTPSHQVTQMGQEVILRCVPISNHLYFYWYRQILGQKVEFLVSFYNNEISEKSEIFDDQFSVERPDGSNFTLKIRSTKLEDSAMYFCASSDDRGALGTEAFFGQGTRLTVV.

This sequence joins TRBV10-3 and TRBJ2-5; TRBD2 agrees at 10 bases. Germline V gene data show CDR1 as ENHRY and CDR2 as SYGVKD. J lost 2 bases, V lost 3 bases, and 3 bases had no gene match. The CDR3 has 15 residues. CDR3 loop: CAISEGTSAQETQYF. In DNA form, the CDR3 reads TGTGCCATCAGTGAAGGGACTAGCGCACAAGAGACCCAGTACTTC.

The chain recombines TRBV5-4 with TRBJ2-7; D call uncertain. The CDR3 runs to 13 residues. Looked up from germline, CDR1 is SGHNT and CDR2 is YYREEE (reference sequence). Trimming removed 1 base at V and 2 bases at J, with 7 bases between. The CDR3 spells CASSLSQTYEQYF. The CDR3 DNA follows: TGTGCCAGCAGCTTGTCCCAGACCTACGAGCAGTACTTC.

This chain connects TRBV18 to TRBJ2-1; TRBD2 matches at 12 bases. Losses at the gene ends were 6 bases for V and 6 bases for J; bases not matched to a gene: 9. The CDR3 has 16 residues. Germline V gene sequence: CDR1 KGHSH, CDR2 LQKENI. The CDR3 coding sequence is TGTGCCAGCTCGGGCCTAGCGGGGGGGCTAGGCAATGAGCAGTTCTTC. Residues: CASSGLAGGLGNEQFF.

The chain couples TRBV18 to TRBJ1-4; unclear D gene. Trimming removed 5 bases from V and 5 bases from J, with 15 bases in between. Germline assignment: CDR1 KGHSH and CDR2 LQKENI. The CDR3 covers 15 residues. CDR3 DNA sequence: TGTGCCAGCTCATCTCCCGCGGCCCAGAATGAAAAACTGTTTTTT. Translated, it gives CASSSPAAQNEKLFF.

This chain connects TRBV5-5 to TRBJ1-4; 8 bases map to TRBD1. Germline values: CDR1 SGHKS, CDR2 YYEKEE (reference sequence). Trimming took 0 bases from V and 4 from J; bases not matched to a gene: 5. The CDR3 has 16 residues. CDR3 protein: CASSLGDRTINEKLFF. The CDR3, as DNA: TGTGCCAGCAGCTTGGGGGACAGGACTATTAATGAAAAACTGTTTTTT. Full variable domain (outside the CDR3, taken from reference TRBV5-5 and TRBJ1-4): DAGVTQSPTHLIKTRGQQVTLRCSPISGHKSVSWYQQVLGQGPQFIFQYYEKEERGRGNFPDRFSARQFPNYSSELNVNALLLGDSALYLCASSLGDRTINEKLFFGSGTQLSVL.

The gene calls are TRBV21-1 and TRBJ2-7; the listed D gene, TRBD1, was not tested against the DNA. TRBV21-1 is a recognized pseudogene. There are 19 residues in the CDR3. The CDR3 spells CASSSCRDRDPSSSYEQYF. The CDR3 bases are TGTGCCAGCAGCAGCTGCCGGGACAGGGACCCCTCAAGCTCCTACGAGCAGTACTTC.